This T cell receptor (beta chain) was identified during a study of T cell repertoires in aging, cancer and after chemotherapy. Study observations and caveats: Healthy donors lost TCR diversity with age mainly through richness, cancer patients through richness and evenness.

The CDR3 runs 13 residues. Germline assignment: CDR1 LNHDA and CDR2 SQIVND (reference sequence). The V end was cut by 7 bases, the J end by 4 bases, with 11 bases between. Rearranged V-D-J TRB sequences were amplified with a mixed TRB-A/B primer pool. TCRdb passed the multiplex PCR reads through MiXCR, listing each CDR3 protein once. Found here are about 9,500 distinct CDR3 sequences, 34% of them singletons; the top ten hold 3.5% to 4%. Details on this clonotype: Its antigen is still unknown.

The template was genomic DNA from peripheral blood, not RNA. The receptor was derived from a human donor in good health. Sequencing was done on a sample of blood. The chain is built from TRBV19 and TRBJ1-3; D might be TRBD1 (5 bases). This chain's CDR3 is CASIRDGGNTIYF. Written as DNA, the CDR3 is TGTGCCAGTATCAGGGACGGAGGAAACACCATATATTTT.